Below, one T cell receptor (beta chain) is given with its context. Produced via immunoSEQ multiplex PCR; TCRdb's table is partial and in-frame only. The table lists hundreds of thousands of clones, 75% to 90% of them singletons. Participants classified as exposed had met a COVID-19 case within 2 weeks before study entry. This sample was included in a study of blood T cell repertoires in COVID-19. Germline loops: CDR1 SGHRS, CDR2 YFSETQ. Deletions cut 4 bases from V and 6 bases from J, with 16 bases between. CDR3 length: 15 amino acids. This chain uses TRBV5-1 with TRBJ2-2; tentative D call: TRBD2 (5 bases). The source is a woman between 25 and 40 years old who had been exposed to COVID-19. Sequencing used PBMCs or T cells enriched from blood (not recorded which). Written as DNA, the CDR3 is TGCGCCAGCAGCCTTGGAGTCGGGAAGGCCGGGGAGCTGTTTTTT. It specifies CASSLGVGKAGELFF.